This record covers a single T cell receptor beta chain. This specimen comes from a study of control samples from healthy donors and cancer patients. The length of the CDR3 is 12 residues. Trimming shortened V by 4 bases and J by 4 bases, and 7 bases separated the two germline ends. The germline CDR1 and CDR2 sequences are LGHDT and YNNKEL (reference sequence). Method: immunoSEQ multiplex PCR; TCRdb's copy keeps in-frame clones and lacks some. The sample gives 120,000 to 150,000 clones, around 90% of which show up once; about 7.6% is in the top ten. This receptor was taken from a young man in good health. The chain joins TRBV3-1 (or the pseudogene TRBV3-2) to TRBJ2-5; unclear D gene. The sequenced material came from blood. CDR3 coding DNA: TGTGCCAGCAGCCCACAAGGAGAGACCCAGTACTTC. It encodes CASSPQGETQYF.